Below, 12 T cell receptor beta chains from the same sample are listed, as sequenced in a study of identical twins listed by TCRdb under 2016. Libraries were constructed by 5' RACE. TCRdb lists the instrument as Illumina HiSeq 2000. The raw public data were reprocessed by TCRdb itself: fastp quality trimming at Q25, MiXCR clonotype calling, in-frame beta chains only. Each CDR3 protein appears once, grouped with its most common genes and DNA. The sample table lists around 370,000 distinct CDR3 sequences, roughly 9% of them with a count of one. 8.5% to 10% of the sample comes from the top ten. The sequenced sample was naive T cells sorted from blood. What this sample's cell subset or site label stands for: cells isolated with a human naive T-cell isolation kit. The receptors here all came from a woman in her forties or fifties in good health.

This clonotype was observed a handful of times. In nucleotides, the CDR3 is TGCGCCAGCAGCTTGTTGACAAGCAGTTTGAGCTACGAGCAGTACTTC. Protein: CASSLLTSSLSYEQYF. V and J are TRBV5-1 and TRBJ2-7; D gene uncertain. V was clipped by 1 base and J by 3 bases, with 17 bases between them. The germline V gene has CDR1 SGHRS and CDR2 YFSETQ. The CDR3 totals 16 residues.

Remarks on this clonotype: Relative to the germline gene, one junction end is altered; a read error may explain this. The chain is built from TRBV5-1 and TRBJ2-1; 9 positions match TRBD1. The germline CDR1 and CDR2 sequences are SGHRS and YFSETQ. The CDR3 is 12 residues long. CDR3 loop: CASSFTGTGTNF. The DNA for the CDR3 is TGCGCCAGCAGCTTTACCGGGACAGGGACAAACTTC.

V usage is TRBV23-1 and J usage is TRBJ2-7, with D perhaps matching TRBD2 (7 bases). TRBV23-1 carries the ORF label, with uncertain function. CDR3 length equals 18 residues. Trimming cost V 3 bases and J 5 bases, with 26 bases left between them. The CDR3 loop is CASSQPRRRGRGTNEQYF. CDR3 in DNA: TGCGCCAGCAGTCAGCCTCGAAGACGGGGGCGGGGGACTAACGAGCAGTACTTC.

This sequence joins TRBV9 and TRBJ2-6; the match to TRBD1 covers 8 bases. Trimming took 4 bases from V and 1 from J; bases not matched to a gene: 7. CDR1 is SGDLS and CDR2 is YYNGEE in the germline V gene. The CDR3 covers 17 residues. The CDR3 region has the DNA TGTGCCAGCAGCCGCGGACAGGGTGGGTCTGGGGCCAACGTCCTGACTTTC. Encoded protein: CASSRGQGGSGANVLTF.

The chain uses TRBV12-3 or TRBV12-4 and TRBJ2-3; no clear D. The CDR3 has 13 residues. With 3 bases removed from V and 6 bases from J, the gap between germline ends came to 10 bases. The CDR3 spells CASSLQKRDTQYF. The CDR3 nucleotides are TGTGCCAGCAGTTTGCAGAAGAGGGATACGCAGTATTTT.

The V and J genes are TRBV27 and TRBJ2-3, with TRBD1 identical over 10 bases. The J segment lost 5 bases and the V segment lost 4 bases, leaving 9 bases of the junction unmatched. This CDR3 has 16 amino acids. Germline assignment: CDR1 MNHEY and CDR2 SMNVEV (reference sequence). CDR3 sequence (DNA): TGTGCCAGCAGTTCCTGGGAGGGACAGGGGAAAGATACGCAGTATTTT. Residues: CASSSWEGQGKDTQYF.

This clonotype was counted between two and nine times. V and J are TRBV7-9 and TRBJ2-3, with unresolved D. CDR1 and CDR2 from the germline V gene are SEHNR and FQNEAQ (reference sequence). V lost 8 bases, J lost 4 bases, and 7 bases lay in between. This CDR3 region has 11 residues. The CDR3 nucleotides are TGTGCCAGCCTAACGGCAGATACGCAGTATTTT. As protein: CASLTADTQYF.

This chain links TRBV6-1 with TRBJ2-7, with D perhaps matching TRBD1 (5 bases). V was trimmed by 2 bases and J by 5 bases, leaving 19 bases between them. Germline V gives CDR1 MNHNS, CDR2 SASEGT. The length of the CDR3 is 16 residues. The CDR3 nucleotides are TGTGCCAGCAGTGAATGGCCCCTGAACTTGGGGCACGAGCAGTACGTC. Translation: CASSEWPLNLGHEQYV.

This chain connects TRBV20-1 to TRBJ2-7; 8 bases are a match to TRBD1. V lost 4 bases and J lost 7; bases outside the gene matches: 6. Germline CDR1 DFQATT, CDR2 SNEGSKA (reference sequence). This CDR3 spans 12 amino acids. As DNA, the CDR3 is TGCAGTGCTACCAGGGGGCAAGGGGAGCAGTACGTC. Its protein is CSATRGQGEQYV.

V gene TRBV7-9 combines with J gene TRBJ2-3; 13 positions match TRBD2. CDR3 size: 18 residues. Trimming removed 2 bases from V and 0 bases from J; junction bases left unmatched: 5. Germline V gene data show CDR1 as SEHNR and CDR2 as FQNEAQ (reference sequence). DNA for the CDR3: TGTGCCAGCAGCTTATCAGGACTAGCGGGGGATAGCACAGATACGCAGTATTTT. Translating gives CASSLSGLAGDSTDTQYF.

This clonotype was picked up a small number of times. This sequence joins TRBV7-2 and TRBJ1-1; maybe TRBD1 (6 bases). The CDR3 sequence is 15 residues long. Germline V gene sequence: CDR1 SGHTA, CDR2 FQGNSA. Trimming cost V 2 bases and J 5 bases, with 15 bases left between them. CDR3 DNA: TGTGCCAGCAGCTTATCTCCAGAGGGGGTGACTGAAGCTTTCTTT. This gives the protein CASSLSPEGVTEAFF.

The rearrangement uses TRBV12-3 or TRBV12-4 and TRBJ2-2; 9 nucleotides agree with TRBD2. The trim removed 3 bases at V and 0 bases at J, leaving 8 bases unmatched. The CDR3 extends over 18 amino acids. CDR3 region: CASSFGVAGVSNTGELFF. The DNA for the CDR3 is TGTGCCAGCAGTTTCGGGGTAGCGGGAGTGTCGAACACCGGGGAGCTGTTTTTT.